Below, 27 T cell receptor beta chains from the same sample are listed, as sequenced in a study of CD8+CD57+ T cells in acquired aplastic anemia. Investigators profiled TCR beta VDJ and CDR3 from genomic DNA template. TCRdb called the reads again in MiXCR, with one record for every CDR3 protein. The sample lists fewer than 200,000 distinct CDR3 sequences, 71% occurring once. In patients chosen for sequencing, flow cytometry had shown CD8+CD57+ cell expansion. Sequencing used sorted CD4+, CD8+, or CD8+CD57+ T cells (not recorded which) from PBMCs. These TCRs come from a human donor with aplastic anemia.

The chain employs TRBV14 and TRBJ2-5; D is ambiguous. CDR3 length equals 12 residues. V shed 0 bases and J shed 10 bases, with 9 bases lying between them. Germline V lookup: CDR1 SGHDN, CDR2 FVKESK. The CDR3 DNA reads TGTGCCAGCAGCCAAGATATAGGGATCCAGTACTTC. This sequence encodes CASSQDIGIQYF.

The rearrangement links TRBV7-2 to TRBJ2-2; D assignment may be TRBD1 or TRBD2 (5 bases each). The germline V gene has CDR1 SGHTA and CDR2 FQGNSA. This CDR3 has 14 residues. V lost 8 bases to trimming and J lost 1 base, with 11 bases between them. CDR3 protein: CASGNGGNTGELFF. DNA for the CDR3: TGTGCCAGCGGGAATGGGGGGAACACCGGGGAGCTGTTTTTT.

V is TRBV25-1 and J is TRBJ2-7; possible D gene TRBD1, 6 bases. Trimming removed 6 bases from V and 3 bases from J, with 15 bases in between. Germline-derived CDR1 and CDR2 are MGHDK and SYGVNS. This CDR3 has 14 amino acids. DNA for the CDR3: TGTGCCAGCAGCCCAGGTGGCAGGGGCTACGAGCAGTACTTC. This codes for CASSPGGRGYEQYF.

This clonotype was detected only a few times. V usage is TRBV12-3 or TRBV12-4 and J usage is TRBJ2-7; 11 nucleotides agree with TRBD1. V trimming: 6 bases; J trimming: 5 bases; junction bases outside the gene matches: 9. CDR3 length: 15 residues. CDR3 DNA sequence: TGTGCCAGCAGAGTACGGGGACAGGGGGTCCACGAGCAGTACTTC. Residues: CASRVRGQGVHEQYF.

The chain has TRBV2 and TRBJ2-3; TRBD2 agrees at 10 bases. With 4 bases clipped from V and 2 bases from J, the junction kept 6 bases outside the gene matches. This CDR3 region has 16 residues. Germline CDR1 is SNHLY and CDR2 is FYNNEI. The CDR3: CASSATSGLSTDTQYF. Written as DNA, the CDR3 is TGTGCCAGCAGTGCGACTAGCGGGTTGTCCACAGATACGCAGTATTTT.

Concerning this clonotype: An end of the junction differs from the germline gene, which may be a read error. The rearrangement joins TRBV12-3 or TRBV12-4 to TRBJ2-1, with D perhaps matching TRBD1 (5 bases). CDR3 size: 14 residues. For the CDR3, the DNA is TGTGCCACCAGTGATTTGACAGTCGGCAATGAGCAGTTCTTC. Residues: CATSDLTVGNEQFF.

This clonotype was picked up a small number of times. This chain joins TRBV2 and TRBJ2-5; D possibly corresponds to TRBD1 (6 bases). Germline CDR1 SNHLY, CDR2 FYNNEI. V lost 11 bases and J lost 2, with 15 bases in between. The CDR3 is made up of 13 amino acids. The DNA of the CDR3 is TGTGCCGGAAGCAGGGGCGGACAAGAGACCCAGTACTTC. Protein product: CAGSRGGQETQYF.

As DNA, the CDR3 is TGTGCCAGCAGCTTAGTTCCGTCAGTAATGAGGGCCACCTTC. Its translation is CASSLVPSVMRATF. The genes are TRBV11-2 and TRBJ1-2; no firm D call. The CDR3 runs to 14 residues. The V gene's germline CDR1 is SGHAT and CDR2 FQNNGV. Trimming stripped 1 base from V and 13 bases from J, with 19 bases between.

This clonotype occurred a few times. The chain couples TRBV5-6 to TRBJ1-1; D is unclear. V was clipped by 1 base and J by 4 bases, with 2 bases between them. This CDR3 has 11 residues. Germline V lookup: CDR1 SGHDT, CDR2 YYEEEE. The chain's CDR3 is CASSLRTEAFF. The CDR3, as DNA: TGTGCCAGCAGCTTGCGCACTGAAGCTTTCTTT.

This rearrangement joins TRBV29-1 to TRBJ2-1; 9 positions agree with TRBD2. V lost 0 bases and J lost 0; bases outside the gene matches: 3. This CDR3 contains 16 residues. Germline V gene lookup returns CDR1 SQVTM and CDR2 ANQGSEA. This chain's CDR3 is CSVEEASGTSYNEQFF. CDR3 bases: TGCAGCGTTGAAGAGGCTAGCGGGACCTCCTACAATGAGCAGTTCTTC.

The V call is TRBV6-4, the J call TRBJ2-1, with 8 bases aligning to TRBD1. This CDR3 has 13 amino acids. Losses at the gene ends were 5 bases for V and 9 bases for J; bases not matched to a gene: 6. The germline V gene has CDR1 MRHNA and CDR2 SNTAGT. CDR3 nucleotides: TGTGCCAGCAGTCCCCTGACAGGGGTTGAGCAGTTCTTC. The encoded protein is CASSPLTGVEQFF.

The rearrangement uses TRBV29-1 and TRBJ2-7; a weak D match, TRBD1 (6 bases). The V and J ends lost 6 bases and 2 bases respectively, with 14 bases between them. Germline values: CDR1 SQVTM, CDR2 ANQGSEA. The CDR3 length is 13 residues. DNA of the CDR3: TGCAGCGTAGACGGGACATCTGCCTACGAGCAGTACTTC. The encoded protein is CSVDGTSAYEQYF.

This clonotype was seen many times. This chain uses TRBV20-1 with TRBJ1-2, with D tentatively TRBD1 (6 bases). Trimming cost V 3 bases and J 1 base, with 9 bases left between them. Germline CDR1 reads DFQATT; CDR2 reads SNEGSKA (reference sequence). The CDR3 is 13 amino acids. CDR3 sequence (DNA): TGCAGTGCTAGGGGACAAGTTAACTATGGCTACACCTTC. Amino acids: CSARGQVNYGYTF.

The table lists this clonotype with many counts. The chain employs TRBV4-1 and TRBJ2-4; the D is unclear. The CDR3 consists of 12 residues. Trimming pared 3 bases from V and 11 bases from J, leaving 11 bases between. Germline V lookup: CDR1 MGHRA, CDR2 YSYEKL. CDR3 nucleotide sequence: TGCGCCAGCAGCCACTTCGGACCCGTTCAGTACTTC. Its protein product is CASSHFGPVQYF.

This chain connects TRBV10-1 to TRBJ2-3; a weak D match, TRBD2 (5 bases). Germline CDR1 reads WNHNN; CDR2 reads SYGVQD (reference sequence). The length of the CDR3 is 13 residues. The V gene lost 1 base and the J gene lost 8 bases, with 10 bases spanning the gap. In DNA form, the CDR3 reads TGCGCCAGCAGTGAGTGGCTAGCTGGTACGCAGTATTTT. This translates into CASSEWLAGTQYF.

This clonotype was seen a single time. The rearrangement uses TRBV15 and TRBJ1-1; tentative D call: TRBD1 (5 bases). Trimming took 1 base from V and 3 from J, leaving 9 bases between them. The CDR3 runs 14 residues. Germline assignment: CDR1 LNHNV and CDR2 YYDKDF (reference sequence). CDR3 loop: CATSRGTGDTEAFF. The CDR3 coding sequence is TGTGCCACCAGCAGAGGGACGGGGGACACTGAAGCTTTCTTT.

V is TRBV9 and J is TRBJ1-1, with a weak D call TRBD1 (6 bases). V was trimmed by 0 bases and J by 1 base, leaving 10 bases between them. The V gene's germline CDR1 is SGDLS and CDR2 YYNGEE. CDR3 size: 15 residues. The CDR3 loop is CASSVAQGGNTEAFF. The CDR3 coding sequence is TGTGCCAGCAGCGTAGCACAGGGTGGGAACACTGAAGCTTTCTTT.

The gene calls are TRBV6-2 or TRBV6-3 and TRBJ2-5; 7 positions agree with TRBD1. Germline V lookup: CDR1 MNHEY, CDR2 SVGEGT. V shed 7 bases, J shed 5 bases, and the junction held 7 bases outside the gene matches. The CDR3 has 13 residues. CDR3 amino acids: CASTGQPEETQYF. In DNA form, the CDR3 reads TGTGCCAGCACGGGACAGCCAGAGGAGACCCAGTACTTC.

The V gene is TRBV7-3, the J gene TRBJ2-1; 12 bases map to TRBD2. V was clipped by 6 bases and J by 9 bases; unmatched bases: 3. Germline CDR1 reads SGHTA; CDR2 reads FQGTGA. The length of the CDR3 is 13 residues. The CDR3 protein is CASRLAGGGEQFF. CDR3 DNA: TGTGCCAGCAGACTAGCGGGAGGAGGTGAGCAGTTCTTC.

The rearrangement joins TRBV7-9 to TRBJ2-5, with D possibly TRBD2 on 6 matching bases. Deletions cut 5 bases from V and 4 bases from J, with 14 bases between. The CDR3 has 14 amino acids. The germline CDR1 and CDR2 sequences are SEHNR and FQNEAQ (reference sequence). CDR3 bases: TGTGCCAGCAGCCCTCCCGGGGGAGCAGAGACCCAGTACTTC. Translating it yields CASSPPGGAETQYF.

This clonotype was seen ten or more times. The genes are TRBV6-4 and TRBJ2-3; 8 bases match TRBD2. V was clipped by 2 bases and J by 1 base; unmatched bases: 2. The CDR3 is 15 residues long. Germline values: CDR1 MRHNA, CDR2 SNTAGT. The CDR3 sequence: CASSDAGGGTDTQYF. The CDR3 DNA reads as TGTGCCAGCAGTGACGCCGGGGGGGGCACAGATACGCAGTATTTT.

This clonotype was observed at least ten times. The chain carries TRBV20-1 and TRBJ1-5; D is undetermined. CDR3 size: 13 residues. Germline-derived CDR1 and CDR2 are DFQATT and SNEGSKA (reference sequence). Trimming removed 0 bases at V and 5 bases at J, with 8 bases between. CDR3 residues: CSARDSRYQPQHF. DNA of the CDR3: TGCAGTGCTAGAGATAGTAGGTATCAGCCCCAGCATTTT.

J is TRBJ2-1 and V is TRBV5-1, with a weak D call TRBD2 (6 bases). CDR3 length equals 15 residues. V was shortened by 2 bases and J by 5 bases, with 14 bases between the two germline ends. Germline CDR1 and CDR2: SGHRS and YFSETQ. Here the CDR3 reads CASSLVAGLDNEQFF. For the CDR3, the DNA is TGCGCCAGCAGCTTAGTCGCGGGACTGGACAATGAGCAGTTCTTC.

The chain recombines TRBV29-1 with TRBJ2-1; no clear D gene. CDR1 is SQVTM, CDR2 ANQGSEA, per germline. V was shortened by 6 bases and J by 0 bases, with 9 bases between the two germline ends. The CDR3 is 13 residues long. The CDR3 loop reads CSVGTVSYNEQFF. The CDR3, as DNA: TGCAGCGTGGGTACGGTCTCCTACAATGAGCAGTTCTTC.

The sample holds one count of this clonotype. CDR3 residues: CASSLYGVRGANVLTF. CDR3 DNA: TGCGCCAGCAGCTTGTACGGGGTCAGGGGGGCCAACGTCCTGACTTTC. The chain is built from TRBV5-1 and TRBJ2-6; the D gene is possibly TRBD2 (5 bases). CDR3 length: 16 residues. Trimming left V 1 base short and J 4 bases short, with 12 bases between. In germline, CDR1 is SGHRS, CDR2 YFSETQ.

Ten or more counts support this clonotype. The J gene is TRBJ2-7, the V gene TRBV12-3 or TRBV12-4; 7 positions match TRBD1. V trimming: 5 bases; J trimming: 5 bases; junction bases outside the gene matches: 6. The CDR3 runs 13 residues. CDR3 residues: CASSPIQGNEQYF. The CDR3 DNA sequence: TGTGCCAGCAGTCCAATACAGGGGAACGAGCAGTACTTC.

The sample holds one count of this clonotype. The chain employs TRBV2 and TRBJ1-2; TRBD1 aligns across 7 bases. V lost 5 bases and J lost 4; bases outside the gene matches: 13. Per germline, CDR1 SNHLY and CDR2 FYNNEI. This CDR3 is 16 amino acids long. CDR3 amino acids: CASSPRGQGGSYGYTF. CDR3 sequence (DNA): TGTGCCAGCAGTCCCAGAGGGCAGGGGGGAAGCTATGGCTACACCTTC.